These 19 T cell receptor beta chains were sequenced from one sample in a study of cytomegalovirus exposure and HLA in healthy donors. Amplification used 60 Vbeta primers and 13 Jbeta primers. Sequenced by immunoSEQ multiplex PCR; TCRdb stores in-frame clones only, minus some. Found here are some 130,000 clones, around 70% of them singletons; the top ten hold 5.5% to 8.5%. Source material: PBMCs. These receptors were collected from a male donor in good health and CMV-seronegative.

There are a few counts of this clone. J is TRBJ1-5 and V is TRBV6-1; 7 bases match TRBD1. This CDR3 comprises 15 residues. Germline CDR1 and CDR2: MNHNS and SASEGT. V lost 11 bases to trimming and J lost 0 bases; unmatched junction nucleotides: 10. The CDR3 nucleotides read TGTGCCGGATCCGGGACAGTCCATAGCAATCAGCCCCAGCATTTT. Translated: CAGSGTVHSNQPQHF.

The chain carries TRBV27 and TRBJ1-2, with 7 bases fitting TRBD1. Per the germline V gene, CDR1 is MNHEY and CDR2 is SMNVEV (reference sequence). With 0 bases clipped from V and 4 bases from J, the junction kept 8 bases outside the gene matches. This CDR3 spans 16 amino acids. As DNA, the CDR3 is TGTGCCAGCAGTTTATCGAGACAGGGTTTGGCCTATGGCTACACCTTC. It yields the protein CASSLSRQGLAYGYTF.

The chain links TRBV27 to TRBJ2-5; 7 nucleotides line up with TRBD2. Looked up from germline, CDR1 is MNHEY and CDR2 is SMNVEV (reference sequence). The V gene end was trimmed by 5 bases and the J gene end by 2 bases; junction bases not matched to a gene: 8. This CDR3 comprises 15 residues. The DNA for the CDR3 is TGTGCCAGCAGTCTACTGGGGGGGGGTCAAGAGACCCAGTACTTC. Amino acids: CASSLLGGGQETQYF.

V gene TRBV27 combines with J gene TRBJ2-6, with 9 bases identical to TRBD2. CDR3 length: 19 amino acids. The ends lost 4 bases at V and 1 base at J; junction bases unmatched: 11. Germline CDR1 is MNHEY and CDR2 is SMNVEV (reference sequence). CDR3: CASSSIGLAGESGANVLTF. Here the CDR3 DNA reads TGTGCCAGCAGTTCTATCGGGTTAGCGGGAGAGTCTGGGGCCAACGTCCTGACTTTC.

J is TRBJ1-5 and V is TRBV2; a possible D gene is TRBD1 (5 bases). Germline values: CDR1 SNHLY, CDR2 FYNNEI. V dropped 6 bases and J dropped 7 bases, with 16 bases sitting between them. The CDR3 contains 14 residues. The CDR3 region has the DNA TGTGCCAGCAGCAACCCCTGGGGGGAGCAGCCCCAGCATTTT. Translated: CASSNPWGEQPQHF. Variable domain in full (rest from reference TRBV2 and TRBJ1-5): EPEVTQTPSHQVTQMGQEVILRCVPISNHLYFYWYRQILGQKVEFLVSFYNNEISEKSEIFDDQFSVERPDGSNFTLKIRSTKLEDSAMYFCASSNPWGEQPQHFGDGTRLSIL.

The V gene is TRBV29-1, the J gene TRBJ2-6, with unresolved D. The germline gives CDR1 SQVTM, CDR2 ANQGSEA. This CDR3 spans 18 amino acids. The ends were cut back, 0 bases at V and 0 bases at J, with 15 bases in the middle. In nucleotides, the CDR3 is TGCAGCGTTGAAGATCGTCCCAAAGCTCGCTCTGGGGCCAACGTCCTGACTTTC. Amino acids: CSVEDRPKARSGANVLTF.

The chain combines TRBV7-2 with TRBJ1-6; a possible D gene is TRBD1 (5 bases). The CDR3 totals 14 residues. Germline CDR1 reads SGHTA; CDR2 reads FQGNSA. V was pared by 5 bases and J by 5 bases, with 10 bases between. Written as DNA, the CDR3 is TGTGCCAGCAGCCGGATGACAGATAATTCACCCCTCCACTTT. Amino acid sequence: CASSRMTDNSPLHF.

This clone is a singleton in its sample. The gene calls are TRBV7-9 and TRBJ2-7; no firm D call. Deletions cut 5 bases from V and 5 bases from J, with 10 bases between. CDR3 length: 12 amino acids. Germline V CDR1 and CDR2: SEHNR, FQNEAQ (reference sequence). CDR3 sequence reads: CASSPPSDEQYF. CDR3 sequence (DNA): TGTGCCAGCAGCCCCCCGTCCGACGAGCAGTACTTC.

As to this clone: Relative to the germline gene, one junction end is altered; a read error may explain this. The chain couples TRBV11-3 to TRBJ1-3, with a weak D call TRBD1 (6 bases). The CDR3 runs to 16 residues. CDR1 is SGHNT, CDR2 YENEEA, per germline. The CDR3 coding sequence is TGTGCCAGCAGCTTAGCTAGTACAGGGTCTGGAAACACCACATATTTT. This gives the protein CASSLASTGSGNTTYF.

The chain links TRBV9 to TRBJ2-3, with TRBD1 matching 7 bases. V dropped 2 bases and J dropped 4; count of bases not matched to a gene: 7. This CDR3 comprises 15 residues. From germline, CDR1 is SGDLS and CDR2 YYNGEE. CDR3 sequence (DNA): TGTGCCAGCAGCGTCCAATTAACAGGGGCAGATACGCAGTATTTT. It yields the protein CASSVQLTGADTQYF.

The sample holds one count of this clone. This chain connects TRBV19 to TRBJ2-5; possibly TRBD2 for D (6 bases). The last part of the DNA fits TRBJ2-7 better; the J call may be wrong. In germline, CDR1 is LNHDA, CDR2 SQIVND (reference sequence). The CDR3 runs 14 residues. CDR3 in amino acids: CASSMGGNTYEQYF. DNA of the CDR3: TGTGCCAGTAGTATGGGCGGGAATACCTACGAGCAGTACTTC.

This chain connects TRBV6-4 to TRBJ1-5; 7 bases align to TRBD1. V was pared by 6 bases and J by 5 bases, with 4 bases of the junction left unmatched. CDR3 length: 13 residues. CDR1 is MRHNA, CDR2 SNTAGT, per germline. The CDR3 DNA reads TGTGCCAGCAGCAAAACAGGGGATCAGCCCCAGCATTTT. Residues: CASSKTGDQPQHF.

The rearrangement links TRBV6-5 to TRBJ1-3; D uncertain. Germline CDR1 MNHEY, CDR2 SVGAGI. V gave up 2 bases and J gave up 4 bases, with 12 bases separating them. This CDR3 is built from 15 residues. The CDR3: CASSYGWVGGNTIYF. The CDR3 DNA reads TGTGCCAGCAGTTACGGCTGGGTGGGCGGAAACACCATATATTTT.

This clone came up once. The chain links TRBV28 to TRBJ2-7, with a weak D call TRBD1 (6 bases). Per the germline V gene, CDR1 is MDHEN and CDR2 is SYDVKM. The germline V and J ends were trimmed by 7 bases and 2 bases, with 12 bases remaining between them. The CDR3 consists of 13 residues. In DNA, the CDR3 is TGTGCCAGCACCGGGACACCCGCCTACGAGCAGTACTTC. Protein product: CASTGTPAYEQYF.

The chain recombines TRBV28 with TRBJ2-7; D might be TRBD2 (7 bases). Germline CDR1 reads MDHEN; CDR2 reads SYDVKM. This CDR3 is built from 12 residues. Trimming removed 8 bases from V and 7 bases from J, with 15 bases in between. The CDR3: CASRGGGREQYF. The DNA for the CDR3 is TGTGCCAGCCGGGGAGGGGGAAGGGAGCAGTACTTC.

The CDR3 is CASSIVLAGEGNEQFF. The DNA for the CDR3 is TGTGCCAGTAGTATAGTGTTAGCGGGAGAGGGGAATGAGCAGTTCTTC. The chain has TRBV19 and TRBJ2-1; 9 nucleotides line up with TRBD2. CDR1 and CDR2 (germline): LNHDA, SQIVND (reference sequence). With V trimmed by 1 base and J by 7 bases, 8 bases remained unmatched. The CDR3 covers 16 residues. Together with reference TRBV19 and TRBJ2-1, the CDR3 gives the full variable domain: DGGITQSPKYLFRKEGQNVTLSCEQNLNHDAMYWYRQDPGQGLRLIYYSQIVNDFQKGDIAEGYSVSREKKESFPLTVTSAQKNPTAFYLCASSIVLAGEGNEQFFGPGTRLTVL.

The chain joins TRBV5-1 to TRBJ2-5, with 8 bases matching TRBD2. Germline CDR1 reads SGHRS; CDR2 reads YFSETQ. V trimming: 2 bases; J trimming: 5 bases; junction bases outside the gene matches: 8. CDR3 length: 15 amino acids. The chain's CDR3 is CASSFFGKREETQYF. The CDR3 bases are TGCGCCAGCAGCTTCTTTGGGAAGCGGGAGGAGACCCAGTACTTC.

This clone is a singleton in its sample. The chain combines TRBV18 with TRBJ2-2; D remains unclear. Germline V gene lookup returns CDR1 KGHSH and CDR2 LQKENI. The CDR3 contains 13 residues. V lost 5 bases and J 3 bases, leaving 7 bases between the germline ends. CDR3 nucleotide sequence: TGTGCCAGCTCAATCGGAGACACCGGGGAGCTGTTTTTT. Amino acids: CASSIGDTGELFF.

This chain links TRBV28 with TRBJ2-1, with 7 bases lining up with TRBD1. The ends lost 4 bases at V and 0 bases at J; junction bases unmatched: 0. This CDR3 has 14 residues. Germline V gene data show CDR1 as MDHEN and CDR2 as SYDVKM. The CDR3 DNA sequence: TGTGCCAGCAGTTACAGGGGCTCCTACAATGAGCAGTTCTTC. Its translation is CASSYRGSYNEQFF.